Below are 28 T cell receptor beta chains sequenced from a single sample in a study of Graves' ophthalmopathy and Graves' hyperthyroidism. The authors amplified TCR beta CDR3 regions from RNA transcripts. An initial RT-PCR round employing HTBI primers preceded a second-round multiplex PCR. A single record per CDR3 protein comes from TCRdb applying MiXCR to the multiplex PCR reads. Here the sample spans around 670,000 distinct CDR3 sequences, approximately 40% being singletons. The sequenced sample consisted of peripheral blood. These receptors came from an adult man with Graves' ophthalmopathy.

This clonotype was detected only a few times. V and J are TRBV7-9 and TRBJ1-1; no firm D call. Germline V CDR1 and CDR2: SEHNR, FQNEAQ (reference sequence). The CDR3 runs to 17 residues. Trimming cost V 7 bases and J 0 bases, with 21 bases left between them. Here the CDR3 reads CASNRIGSLFMNTEAFF. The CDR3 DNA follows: TGTGCCAGCAATCGGATCGGGTCTCTATTCATGAACACTGAAGCTTTCTTT.

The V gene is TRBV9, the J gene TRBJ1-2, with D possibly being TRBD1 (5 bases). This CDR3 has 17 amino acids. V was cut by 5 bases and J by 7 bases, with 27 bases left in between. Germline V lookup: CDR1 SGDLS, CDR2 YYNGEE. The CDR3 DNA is TGTGCCAGCAGGAATATTCCGGGGGGGGTCGGGCCTGGTGGCTACACCTTC. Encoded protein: CASRNIPGGVGPGGYTF.

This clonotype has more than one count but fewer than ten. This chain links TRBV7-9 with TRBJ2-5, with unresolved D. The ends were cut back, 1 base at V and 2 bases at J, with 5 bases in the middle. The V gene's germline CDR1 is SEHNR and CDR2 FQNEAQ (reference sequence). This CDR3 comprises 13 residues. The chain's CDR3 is CASSLVIQETQYF. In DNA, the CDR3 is TGTGCCAGCAGCTTAGTGATTCAAGAGACCCAGTACTTC.

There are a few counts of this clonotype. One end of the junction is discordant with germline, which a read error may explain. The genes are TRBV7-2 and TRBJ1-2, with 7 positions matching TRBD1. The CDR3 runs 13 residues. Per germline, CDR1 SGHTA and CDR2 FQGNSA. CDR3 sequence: CASSQDRVGGYTF. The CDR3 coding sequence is TGCGCCAGCAGCCAAGACAGGGTTGGTGGCTACACCTTC.

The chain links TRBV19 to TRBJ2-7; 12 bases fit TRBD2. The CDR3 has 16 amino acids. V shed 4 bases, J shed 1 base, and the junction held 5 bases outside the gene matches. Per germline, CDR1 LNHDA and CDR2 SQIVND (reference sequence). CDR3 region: CASSTLGTSGSYEQYF. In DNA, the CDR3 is TGTGCCAGTAGTACTTTGGGGACTAGCGGGTCCTACGAGCAGTACTTC.

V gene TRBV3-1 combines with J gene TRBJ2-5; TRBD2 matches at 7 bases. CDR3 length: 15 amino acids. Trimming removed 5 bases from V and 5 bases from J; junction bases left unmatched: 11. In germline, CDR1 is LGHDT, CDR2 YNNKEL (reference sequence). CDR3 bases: TGTGCCAGCAGCGGGGAGGGAGGGAAGCGGGAGACCCAGTACTTC. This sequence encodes CASSGEGGKRETQYF.

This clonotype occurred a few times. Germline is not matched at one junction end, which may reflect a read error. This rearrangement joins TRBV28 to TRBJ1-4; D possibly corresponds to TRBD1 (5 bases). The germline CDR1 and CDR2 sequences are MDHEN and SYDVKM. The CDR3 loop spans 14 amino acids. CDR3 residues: CASSVWGTNEKLFF. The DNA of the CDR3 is TGTGCCAGCAGTGTATGGGGCACTAATGAAAAACTGTTTTTT.

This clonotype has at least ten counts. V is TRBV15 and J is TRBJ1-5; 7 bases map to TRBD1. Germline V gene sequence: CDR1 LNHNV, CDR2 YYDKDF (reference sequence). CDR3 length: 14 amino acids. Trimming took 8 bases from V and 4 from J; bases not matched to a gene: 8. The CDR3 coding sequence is TGTGCCACCGGCCCAGGGGGGGGGAATCAGCCCCAGCATTTT. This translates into CATGPGGGNQPQHF.

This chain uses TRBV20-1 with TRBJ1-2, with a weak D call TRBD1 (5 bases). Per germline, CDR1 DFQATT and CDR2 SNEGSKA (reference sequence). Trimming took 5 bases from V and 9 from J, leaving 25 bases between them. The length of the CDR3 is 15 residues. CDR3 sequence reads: CSAEETEKIVLSYTF. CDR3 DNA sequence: TGCAGTGCTGAAGAGACAGAGAAAATTGTTTTAAGCTACACCTTC.

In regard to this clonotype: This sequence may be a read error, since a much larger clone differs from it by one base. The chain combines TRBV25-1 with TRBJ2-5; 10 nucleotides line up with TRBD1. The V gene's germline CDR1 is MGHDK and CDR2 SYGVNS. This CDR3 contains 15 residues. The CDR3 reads CVSSERGQGPPAQYF. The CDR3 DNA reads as TGTGTCAGCAGTGAAAGGGGACAGGGGCCCCCGGCCCAGTACTTC. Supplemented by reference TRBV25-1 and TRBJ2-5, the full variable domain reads EADIYQTPRYLVIGTGKKITLECSQTMGHDKMYWYQQDPGMELHLIHYSYGVNSTEKGDLSSESTVSRIRTEHFPLTLESARPSHTSQYLCVSSERGQGPPAQYFGPGTRLLVL.

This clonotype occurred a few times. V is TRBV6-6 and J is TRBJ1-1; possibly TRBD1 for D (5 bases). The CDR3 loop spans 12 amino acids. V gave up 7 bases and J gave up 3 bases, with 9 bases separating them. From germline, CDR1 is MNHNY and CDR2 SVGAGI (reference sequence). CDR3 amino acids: CASTRQYTEAFF. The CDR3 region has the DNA TGTGCCAGCACCAGACAGTACACTGAAGCTTTCTTT.

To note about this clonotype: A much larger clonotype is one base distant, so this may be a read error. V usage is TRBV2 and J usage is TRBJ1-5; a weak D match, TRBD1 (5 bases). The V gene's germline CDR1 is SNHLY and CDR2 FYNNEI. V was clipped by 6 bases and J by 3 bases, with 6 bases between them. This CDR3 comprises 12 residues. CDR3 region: CASRGDNQPQHF. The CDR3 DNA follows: TGTGCCAGCAGAGGGGACAATCAGCCCCAGCATTTT.

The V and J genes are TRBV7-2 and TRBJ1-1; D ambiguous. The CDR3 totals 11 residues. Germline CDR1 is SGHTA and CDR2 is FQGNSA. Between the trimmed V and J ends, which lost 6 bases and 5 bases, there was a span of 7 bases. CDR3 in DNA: TGTGCCAGCAGACTGGTGACTGAAGCTTTCTTT. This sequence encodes CASRLVTEAFF.

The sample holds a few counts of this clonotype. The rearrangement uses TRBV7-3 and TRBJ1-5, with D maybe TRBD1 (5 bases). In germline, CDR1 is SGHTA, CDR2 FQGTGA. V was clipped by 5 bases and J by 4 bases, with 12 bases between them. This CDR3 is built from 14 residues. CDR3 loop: CASSLGHLNQPQHF. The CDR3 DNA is TGTGCCAGCAGCCTCGGACACCTAAATCAGCCCCAGCATTTT. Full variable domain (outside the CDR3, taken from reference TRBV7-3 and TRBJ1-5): GAGVSQTPSNKVTEKGKYVELRCDPISGHTALYWYRQSLGQGPEFLIYFQGTGAADDSGLPNDRFFAVRPEGSVSTLKIQRTERGDSAVYLCASSLGHLNQPQHFGDGTRLSIL.

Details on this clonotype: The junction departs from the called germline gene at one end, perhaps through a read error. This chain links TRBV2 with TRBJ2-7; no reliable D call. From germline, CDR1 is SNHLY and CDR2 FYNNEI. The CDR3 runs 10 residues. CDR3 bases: TGTGCCAGCAGTGAAAGGGCACTATTCTTC. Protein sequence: CASSERALFF.

In DNA, the CDR3 is TGTGCCAGCAGTGCCCAGATGAACACTGAAGCTTTCTTT. Its protein product is CASSAQMNTEAFF. The chain combines TRBV25-1 with TRBJ1-1; no firm D call. The CDR3 loop spans 13 amino acids. The germline V and J ends were trimmed by 4 bases and 0 bases, with 6 bases remaining between them. Per germline, CDR1 MGHDK and CDR2 SYGVNS.

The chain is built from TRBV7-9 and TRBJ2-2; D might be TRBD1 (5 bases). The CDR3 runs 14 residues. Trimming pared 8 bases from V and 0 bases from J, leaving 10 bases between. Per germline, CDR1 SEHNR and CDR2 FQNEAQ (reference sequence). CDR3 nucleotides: TGTGCCAGCGTTCAGGGATCGAACACCGGGGAGCTGTTTTTT. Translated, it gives CASVQGSNTGELFF.

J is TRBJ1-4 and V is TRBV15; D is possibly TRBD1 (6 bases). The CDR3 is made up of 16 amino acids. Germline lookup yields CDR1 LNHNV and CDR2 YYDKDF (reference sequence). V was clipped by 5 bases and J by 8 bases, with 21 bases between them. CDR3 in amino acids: CATSGQGLAGGEKLFF. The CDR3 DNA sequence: TGTGCCACCAGCGGCCAGGGACTAGCGGGGGGCGAAAAACTGTTTTTT. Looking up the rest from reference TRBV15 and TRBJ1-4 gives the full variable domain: DAMVIQNPRYQVTQFGKPVTLSCSQTLNHNVMYWYQQKSSQAPKLLFHYYDKDFNNEADTPDNFQSRRPNTSFCFLDIRSPGLGDTAMYLCATSGQGLAGGEKLFFGSGTQLSVL.

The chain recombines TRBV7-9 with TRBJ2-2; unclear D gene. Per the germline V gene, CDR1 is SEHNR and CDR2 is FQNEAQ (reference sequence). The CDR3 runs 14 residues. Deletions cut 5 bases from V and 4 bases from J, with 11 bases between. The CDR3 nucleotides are TGTGCCAGCAGCCCTCTCAAAAGCACCGGGGAGCTGTTTTTT. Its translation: CASSPLKSTGELFF.

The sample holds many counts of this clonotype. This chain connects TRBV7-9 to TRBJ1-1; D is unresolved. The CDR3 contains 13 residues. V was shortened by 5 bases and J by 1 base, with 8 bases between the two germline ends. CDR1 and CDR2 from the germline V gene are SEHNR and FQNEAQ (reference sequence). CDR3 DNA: TGTGCCAGCAGCGCTGACCGGAACACTGAAGCTTTCTTT. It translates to CASSADRNTEAFF. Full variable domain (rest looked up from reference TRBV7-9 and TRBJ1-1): DTGVSQNPRHKITKRGQNVTFRCDPISEHNRLYWYRQTLGQGPEFLTYFQNEAQLEKSRLLSDRFSAERPKGSFSTLEIQRTEQGDSAMYLCASSADRNTEAFFGQGTRLTVV.

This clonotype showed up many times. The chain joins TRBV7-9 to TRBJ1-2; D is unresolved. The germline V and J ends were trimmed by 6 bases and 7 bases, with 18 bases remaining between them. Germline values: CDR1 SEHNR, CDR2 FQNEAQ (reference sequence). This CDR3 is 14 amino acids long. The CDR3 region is CASSNSLPYRGYTF. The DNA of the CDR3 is TGTGCCAGCAGTAACAGCCTCCCCTACCGTGGCTACACCTTC.

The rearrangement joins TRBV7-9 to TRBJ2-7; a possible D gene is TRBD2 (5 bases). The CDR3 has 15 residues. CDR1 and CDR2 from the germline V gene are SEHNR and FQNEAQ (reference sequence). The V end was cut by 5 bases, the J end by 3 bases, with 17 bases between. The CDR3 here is CASSPLAVGVYEQYF. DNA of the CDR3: TGTGCCAGCAGCCCCTTAGCAGTGGGAGTCTACGAGCAGTACTTC. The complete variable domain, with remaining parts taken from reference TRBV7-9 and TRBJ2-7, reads DTGVSQNPRHKITKRGQNVTFRCDPISEHNRLYWYRQTLGQGPEFLTYFQNEAQLEKSRLLSDRFSAERPKGSFSTLEIQRTEQGDSAMYLCASSPLAVGVYEQYFGPGTRLTVT.

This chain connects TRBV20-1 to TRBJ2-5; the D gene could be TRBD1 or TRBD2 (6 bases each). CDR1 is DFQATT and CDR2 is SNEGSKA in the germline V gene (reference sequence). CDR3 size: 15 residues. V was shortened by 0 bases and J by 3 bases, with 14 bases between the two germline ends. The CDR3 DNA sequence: TGCAGTGCTAGAGATCGCGGGACACGAAAAGAGACCCAGTACTTC. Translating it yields CSARDRGTRKETQYF.

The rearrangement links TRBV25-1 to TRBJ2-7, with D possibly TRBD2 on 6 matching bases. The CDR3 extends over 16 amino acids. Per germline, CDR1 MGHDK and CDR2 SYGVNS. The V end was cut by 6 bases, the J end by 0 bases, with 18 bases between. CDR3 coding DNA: TGTGCCAGCAGCGGTCCGGTAGCGGCCCCCTCCTACGAGCAGTACTTC. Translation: CASSGPVAAPSYEQYF.

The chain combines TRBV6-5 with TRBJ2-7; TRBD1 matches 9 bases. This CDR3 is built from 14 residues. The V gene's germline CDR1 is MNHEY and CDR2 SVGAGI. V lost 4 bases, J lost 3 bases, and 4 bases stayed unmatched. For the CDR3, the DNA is TGTGCCAGCAGTTCCGGGACAGGGCACTACGAGCAGTACTTC. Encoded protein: CASSSGTGHYEQYF.

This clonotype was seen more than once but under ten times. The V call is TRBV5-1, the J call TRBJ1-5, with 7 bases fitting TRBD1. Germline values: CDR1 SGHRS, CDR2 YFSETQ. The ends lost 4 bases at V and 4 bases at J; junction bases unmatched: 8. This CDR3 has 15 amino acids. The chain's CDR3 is CASSPGTETNQPQHF. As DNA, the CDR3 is TGCGCCAGCAGCCCCGGGACAGAGACTAATCAGCCCCAGCATTTT.

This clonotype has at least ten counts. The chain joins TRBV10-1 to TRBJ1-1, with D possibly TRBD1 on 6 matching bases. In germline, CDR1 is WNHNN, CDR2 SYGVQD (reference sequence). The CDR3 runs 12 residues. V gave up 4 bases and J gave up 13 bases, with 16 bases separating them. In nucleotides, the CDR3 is TGCGCCAGCAGTGTAGGGGACACCCCGATTTTCTTT. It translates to CASSVGDTPIFF.

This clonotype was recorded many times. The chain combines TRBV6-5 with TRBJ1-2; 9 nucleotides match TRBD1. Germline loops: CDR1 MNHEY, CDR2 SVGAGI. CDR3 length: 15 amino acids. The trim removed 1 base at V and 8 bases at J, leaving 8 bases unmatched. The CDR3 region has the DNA TGTGCCAGCAGTTACTGGTCAGGGACAGGGTACGGCTACACCTTC. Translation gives CASSYWSGTGYGYTF.